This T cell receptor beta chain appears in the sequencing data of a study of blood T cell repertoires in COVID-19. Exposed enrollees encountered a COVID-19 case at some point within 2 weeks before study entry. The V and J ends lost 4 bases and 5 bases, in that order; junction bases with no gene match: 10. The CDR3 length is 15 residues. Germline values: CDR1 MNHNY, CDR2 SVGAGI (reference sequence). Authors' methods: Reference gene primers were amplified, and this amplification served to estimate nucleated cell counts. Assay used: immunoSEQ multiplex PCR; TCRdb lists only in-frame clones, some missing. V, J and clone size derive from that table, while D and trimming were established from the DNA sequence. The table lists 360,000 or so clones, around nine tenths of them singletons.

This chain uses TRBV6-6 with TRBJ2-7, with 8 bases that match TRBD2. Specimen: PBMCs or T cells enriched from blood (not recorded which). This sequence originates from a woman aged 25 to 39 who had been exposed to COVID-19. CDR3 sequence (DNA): TGTGCCAGCAGTTCCCGGGGGGGCGGGAGTAACGAGCAGTACTTC. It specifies CASSSRGGGSNEQYF.